This TCR beta chain was sequenced in a study of blood T cell repertoires in COVID-19. Background on the study: T cells, B-cell-depleted T cells, or PBMCs supplied cDNA or gDNA.

The CDR3 consists of 19 residues. Germline V gives CDR1 KGHSY, CDR2 FQNENV. The V end lost 4 bases, the J end lost 1 base, and 26 bases lay between the germline ends. Repertoires were generated with immunoSEQ multiplex PCR, while TCRdb's copy carries only in-frame clones and drops some. This repertoire shows over 200,000 clones, approximately 84% found once; its top ten account for 1.5% to 2%. The origin of this receptor is a man between 40 and 49 years old with active or convalescent COVID-19. The source material was peripheral blood. The chain combines TRBV16 with TRBJ2-7; TRBD1 is a possible D gene (7 bases). The CDR3 DNA reads as TGTGCCAGCAGCCTCGAAATGGGGCGGGACAGCGGATTTTCCTACGAGCAGTACTTC. Its protein is CASSLEMGRDSGFSYEQYF.